A selection of T cell receptor beta chains follows, all from one sample in a study of CD8 T cells in ankylosing spondylitis. In TCRdb, the 5' RACE reads were re-called with MiXCR into one record per CDR3 protein. This sample has about 800,000 distinct CDR3 sequences, with about 10% found just once. Material: blood, either unsorted or a sorted T cell fraction (not recorded which). The receptor set was obtained from a male donor with ankylosing spondylitis. Each CDR3 is given with its conserved first and last residue. A D gene is named only where the DNA matches it firmly. Expanded clones are given a class, and other clones once, few, many or no size at all.

clone size: -; D gene: TRBD1; V gene: TRBV29-1; J gene: TRBJ2-7; CDR3 protein: CSVARENRGYEQYF; CDR3 DNA: TGCAGCGTGGCCAGGGAAAACAGGGGCTACGAGCAGTACTTC
clone size: few; D gene: TRBD1; V gene: TRBV29-1; J gene: TRBJ1-5; CDR3 protein: CSVEDRAGQPQHF; CDR3 DNA: TGCAGCGTTGAGGACAGGGCTGGACAGCCCCAGCATTTT
clone size: -; D gene: TRBD1; V gene: TRBV28; J gene: TRBJ2-1; CDR3 protein: CASTVPGTVYNEQFF; CDR3 DNA: TGTGCCAGCACAGTACCAGGGACAGTCTACAATGAGCAGTTCTTC
clone size: -; D gene: -; V gene: TRBV4-1; J gene: TRBJ2-1; CDR3 protein: CASSLYREHEQFF; CDR3 DNA: TGCGCCAGCAGCTTATACAGGGAGCACGAGCAGTTCTTC
clone size: -; D gene: -; V gene: TRBV20-1; J gene: TRBJ2-5; CDR3 protein: CSASGARETQYF; CDR3 DNA: TGCAGTGCTAGTGGGGCCCGGGAGACCCAGTACTTC
clone size: -; D gene: TRBD1; V gene: TRBV19; J gene: TRBJ1-1; CDR3 protein: CASSITGGDTEAFF; CDR3 DNA: TGTGCCAGTAGTATCACAGGGGGTGACACTGAAGCTTTCTTT
clone size: few; D gene: TRBD1; V gene: TRBV3-1; J gene: TRBJ1-1; CDR3 protein: CASSHFPGQGGAFF; CDR3 DNA: TGTGCCAGCAGCCACTTCCCGGGACAGGGAGGAGCTTTCTTT
clone size: -; D gene: -; V gene: TRBV10-3; J gene: TRBJ1-2; CDR3 protein: CAISGGVTPGYTF; CDR3 DNA: TGTGCCATCAGTGGCGGTGTGACACCTGGCTACACCTTC
clone size: -; D gene: -; V gene: TRBV9; J gene: TRBJ1-2; CDR3 protein: CASSVDPDNYGYTF; CDR3 DNA: TGTGCCAGCAGCGTAGATCCTGACAACTATGGCTACACCTTC
clone size: -; D gene: -; V gene: TRBV5-6; J gene: TRBJ2-2; CDR3 protein: CASSFSPGELFF; CDR3 DNA: TGTGCCAGCAGCTTTAGCCCCGGGGAGCTGTTTTTT
clone size: few; D gene: -; V gene: TRBV7-9; J gene: TRBJ2-1; CDR3 protein: CASTLGPSMRNEQFF; CDR3 DNA: TGTGCCAGCACCCTAGGCCCGAGCATGAGGAATGAGCAGTTCTTC
clone size: -; D gene: TRBD1; V gene: TRBV12-3/TRBV12-4; J gene: TRBJ1-4; CDR3 protein: CASSPRQGFNEKLFF; CDR3 DNA: TGTGCCAGCAGTCCAAGACAGGGGTTTAATGAAAAACTGTTTTTT
clone size: -; D gene: -; V gene: TRBV4-2; J gene: TRBJ2-1; CDR3 protein: CASSQFAGLKSGEQFF; CDR3 DNA: TGTGCCAGCAGCCAATTTGCGGGGCTAAAATCGGGGGAGCAGTTCTTC
clone size: few; D gene: -; V gene: TRBV7-2; J gene: TRBJ1-2; CDR3 protein: CASSLPHQGSGYTF; CDR3 DNA: TGTGCCAGCAGCTTACCACATCAGGGGTCCGGCTACACCTTC
clone size: many; D gene: TRBD2; V gene: TRBV5-1; J gene: TRBJ2-7; CDR3 protein: CASSRPGGAYEQYF; CDR3 DNA: TGCGCCAGCAGCCGGCCGGGAGGAGCCTACGAGCAGTACTTC
clone size: few; D gene: -; V gene: TRBV29-1; J gene: TRBJ2-5; CDR3 protein: CSVAKGGMETQYF; CDR3 DNA: TGCAGCGTTGCAAAGGGGGGTATGGAGACCCAGTACTTC
clone size: few; D gene: TRBD1; V gene: TRBV12-3/TRBV12-4; J gene: TRBJ2-7; CDR3 protein: CASSPLPGQGGYEQYF; CDR3 DNA: TGTGCCAGCAGTCCCCTCCCGGGACAGGGGGGCTACGAGCAGTACTTC
clone size: -; D gene: -; V gene: TRBV5-1; J gene: TRBJ2-1; CDR3 protein: CASWGNPAEYNEQFF; CDR3 DNA: TGCGCCAGCTGGGGTAACCCAGCGGAATACAATGAGCAGTTCTTC
clone size: many; D gene: -; V gene: TRBV19; J gene: TRBJ2-3; CDR3 protein: CASGITDTQYF; CDR3 DNA: TGTGCCAGCGGAATAACAGATACGCAGTATTTT
clone size: many; D gene: -; V gene: TRBV20-1; J gene: TRBJ2-5; CDR3 protein: CSALGELQETQYF; CDR3 DNA: TGCAGTGCTCTCGGGGAACTACAAGAGACCCAGTACTTC
clone size: few; D gene: TRBD1; V gene: TRBV4-2; J gene: TRBJ1-1; CDR3 protein: CASSDKGQTNTEAFF; CDR3 DNA: TGTGCCAGCAGCGATAAGGGACAGACAAACACTGAAGCTTTCTTT
clone size: few; D gene: -; V gene: TRBV4-3; J gene: TRBJ2-7; CDR3 protein: CASSRVPGPVSYEQYF; CDR3 DNA: TGCGCCAGCAGCCGAGTACCGGGTCCTGTCTCCTACGAGCAGTACTTC
clone size: -; D gene: -; V gene: TRBV27; J gene: TRBJ2-3; CDR3 protein: CASSLLSSTTDTQYF; CDR3 DNA: TGTGCCAGCAGTTTACTAAGCTCAACCACAGATACGCAGTATTTT
clone size: -; D gene: -; V gene: TRBV7-2; J gene: TRBJ1-2; CDR3 protein: CASSLAREAAYGYTF; CDR3 DNA: TGTGCCAGCAGCTTAGCCCGGGAGGCGGCCTATGGCTACACCTTC
clone size: -; D gene: TRBD2; V gene: TRBV7-2; J gene: TRBJ2-4; CDR3 protein: CASSLAGGINIQYF; CDR3 DNA: TGTGCCAGCAGTTTGGCGGGGGGGATAAACATTCAGTACTTC
clone size: few; D gene: -; V gene: TRBV5-4; J gene: TRBJ2-3; CDR3 protein: CASSLVSTRTDTQYF; CDR3 DNA: TGTGCCAGCAGCTTAGTCAGTACACGGACAGATACGCAGTATTTT
clone size: few; D gene: TRBD1; V gene: TRBV5-1; J gene: TRBJ2-7; CDR3 protein: CASMQSGTGGFDEQYF; CDR3 DNA: TGCGCCAGCATGCAATCGGGGACAGGGGGTTTCGACGAGCAGTACTTC
clone size: few; D gene: TRBD1; V gene: TRBV5-1; J gene: TRBJ2-2; CDR3 protein: CASSLGGQAHTGELFF; CDR3 DNA: TGCGCCAGCAGCTTGGGAGGACAGGCACACACCGGGGAGCTGTTTTTT
clone size: few; D gene: TRBD2; V gene: TRBV7-2; J gene: TRBJ2-7; CDR3 protein: CASSPSRLALNYEQYF; CDR3 DNA: TGTGCCAGCAGCCCCTCCCGACTAGCGCTGAACTACGAGCAGTACTTC
clone size: few; D gene: -; V gene: TRBV4-1; J gene: TRBJ2-7; CDR3 protein: CASSRQFPDEQYF; CDR3 DNA: TGCGCCAGCAGCCGACAATTCCCCGACGAGCAGTACTTC
clone size: -; D gene: TRBD1; V gene: TRBV6-5; J gene: TRBJ2-3; CDR3 protein: CASSHSPGQATDTQYF; CDR3 DNA: TGTGCCAGCAGCCACTCACCGGGACAGGCCACAGATACGCAGTATTTT
clone size: -; D gene: -; V gene: TRBV20-1; J gene: TRBJ1-2; CDR3 protein: CSAQTNYGYTF; CDR3 DNA: TGCAGTGCACAAACTAACTATGGCTACACCTTC
clone size: -; D gene: TRBD1; V gene: TRBV6-5; J gene: TRBJ2-1; CDR3 protein: CASSYPGRDRDNEQFF; CDR3 DNA: TGTGCCAGCAGTTACCCTGGGCGGGACAGGGACAATGAGCAGTTCTTC
clone size: -; D gene: -; V gene: TRBV18; J gene: TRBJ2-4; CDR3 protein: CASSRDQGNIQYF; CDR3 DNA: TGTGCCAGCTCACGGGACCAAGGAAACATTCAGTACTTC
clone size: many; D gene: TRBD2; V gene: TRBV20-1; J gene: TRBJ2-4; CDR3 protein: CSAMVLAGNIQYF; CDR3 DNA: TGCAGTGCTATGGTTCTAGCGGGAAACATTCAGTACTTC
clone size: few; D gene: -; V gene: TRBV20-1; J gene: TRBJ2-3; CDR3 protein: CSARDGGTIDTQYF; CDR3 DNA: TGCAGTGCTAGAGATGGGGGGACCATAGATACGCAGTATTTT
clone size: -; D gene: TRBD2; V gene: TRBV15; J gene: TRBJ2-2; CDR3 protein: CATSSYHSGRGAGELFF; CDR3 DNA: TGTGCCACCAGCAGCTACCATAGCGGGAGGGGAGCCGGGGAGCTGTTTTTT
clone size: few; D gene: TRBD1; V gene: TRBV6-1; J gene: TRBJ2-2; CDR3 protein: CASAHIPTGPRGTGELFF; CDR3 DNA: TGTGCCAGCGCCCATATTCCGACAGGGCCGAGGGGGACCGGGGAGCTGTTTTTT
clone size: few; D gene: TRBD1; V gene: TRBV29-1; J gene: TRBJ2-1; CDR3 protein: CSAPIWTGGIYEQFF; CDR3 DNA: TGCAGCGCTCCCATTTGGACAGGGGGTATCTATGAGCAGTTCTTC